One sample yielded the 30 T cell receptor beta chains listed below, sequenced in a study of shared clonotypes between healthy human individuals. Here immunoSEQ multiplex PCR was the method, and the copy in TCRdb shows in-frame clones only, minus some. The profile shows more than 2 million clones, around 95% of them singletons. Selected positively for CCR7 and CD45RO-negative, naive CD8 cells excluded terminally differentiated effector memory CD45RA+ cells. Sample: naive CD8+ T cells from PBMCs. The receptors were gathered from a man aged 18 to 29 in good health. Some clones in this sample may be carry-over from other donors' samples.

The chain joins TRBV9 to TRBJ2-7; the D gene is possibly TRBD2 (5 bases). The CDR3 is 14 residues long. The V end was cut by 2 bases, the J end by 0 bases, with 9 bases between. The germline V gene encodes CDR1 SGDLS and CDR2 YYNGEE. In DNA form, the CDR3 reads TGTGCCAGCAGCGTGGGAGAACCCTCCTACGAGCAGTACTTC. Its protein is CASSVGEPSYEQYF. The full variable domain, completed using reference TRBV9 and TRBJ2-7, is DSGVTQTPKHLITATGQRVTLRCSPRSGDLSVYWYQQSLDQGLQFLIQYYNGEERAKGNILERFSAQQFPDLHSELNLSSLELGDSALYFCASSVGEPSYEQYFGPGTRLTVT.

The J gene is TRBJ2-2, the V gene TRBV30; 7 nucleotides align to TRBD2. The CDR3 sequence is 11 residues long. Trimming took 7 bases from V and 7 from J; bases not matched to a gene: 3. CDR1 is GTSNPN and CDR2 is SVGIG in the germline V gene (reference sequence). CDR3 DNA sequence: TGTGCCTCCCCGGGAGGCGGGGAGCTGTTTTTT. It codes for CASPGGGELFF.

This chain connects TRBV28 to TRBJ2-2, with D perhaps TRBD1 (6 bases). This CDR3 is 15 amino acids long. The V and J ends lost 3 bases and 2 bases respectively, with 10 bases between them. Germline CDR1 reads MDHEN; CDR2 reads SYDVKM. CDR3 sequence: CASSLGAYNTGELFF. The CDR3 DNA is TGTGCCAGCAGTTTGGGGGCTTATAACACCGGGGAGCTGTTTTTT. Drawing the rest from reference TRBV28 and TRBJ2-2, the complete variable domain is DVKVTQSSRYLVKRTGEKVFLECVQDMDHENMFWYRQDPGLGLRLIYFSYDVKMKEKGDIPEGYSVSREKKERFSLILESASTNQTSMYLCASSLGAYNTGELFFGEGSRLTVL.

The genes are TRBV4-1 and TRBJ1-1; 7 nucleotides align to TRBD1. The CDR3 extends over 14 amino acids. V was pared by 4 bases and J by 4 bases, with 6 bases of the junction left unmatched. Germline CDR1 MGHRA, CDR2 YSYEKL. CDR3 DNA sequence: TGCGCCAGCAGCCCCGGTTCAGGGGGCACTGAAGCTTTCTTT. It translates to CASSPGSGGTEAFF.

CDR3 sequence (DNA): TGCGCCGCCGTTCGCCGTCGAGGGTCCAACGAGCAGTACTTC. This codes for CAAVRRRGSNEQYF. This chain links TRBV10-1 with TRBJ2-7; D possibly corresponds to TRBD2 (5 bases). From germline, CDR1 is WNHNN and CDR2 SYGVQD (reference sequence). Trimming removed 11 bases at V and 5 bases at J, with 22 bases between. The CDR3 is made up of 14 amino acids.

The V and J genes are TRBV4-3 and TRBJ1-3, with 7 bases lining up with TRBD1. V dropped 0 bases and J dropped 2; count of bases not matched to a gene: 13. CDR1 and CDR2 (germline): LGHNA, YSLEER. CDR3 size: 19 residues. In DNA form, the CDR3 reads TGCGCCAGCAGCCAAGACACTCATCCCCAGGGGGTTACTGGAAACACCATATATTTT. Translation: CASSQDTHPQGVTGNTIYF.

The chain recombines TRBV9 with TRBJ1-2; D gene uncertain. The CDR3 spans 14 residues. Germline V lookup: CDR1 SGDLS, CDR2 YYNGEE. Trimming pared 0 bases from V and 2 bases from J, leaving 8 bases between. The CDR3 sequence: CASSVGATNYGYTF. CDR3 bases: TGTGCCAGCAGCGTAGGTGCCACCAACTATGGCTACACCTTC.

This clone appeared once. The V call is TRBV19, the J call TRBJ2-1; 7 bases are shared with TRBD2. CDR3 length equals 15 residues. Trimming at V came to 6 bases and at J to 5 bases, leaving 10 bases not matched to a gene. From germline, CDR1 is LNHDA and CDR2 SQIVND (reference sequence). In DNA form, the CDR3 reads TGTGCCAGTAGCCCTACTAGCGCCTCACACAATGAGCAGTTCTTC. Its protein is CASSPTSASHNEQFF. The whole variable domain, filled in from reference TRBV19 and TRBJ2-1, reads DGGITQSPKYLFRKEGQNVTLSCEQNLNHDAMYWYRQDPGQGLRLIYYSQIVNDFQKGDIAEGYSVSREKKESFPLTVTSAQKNPTAFYLCASSPTSASHNEQFFGPGTRLTVL.

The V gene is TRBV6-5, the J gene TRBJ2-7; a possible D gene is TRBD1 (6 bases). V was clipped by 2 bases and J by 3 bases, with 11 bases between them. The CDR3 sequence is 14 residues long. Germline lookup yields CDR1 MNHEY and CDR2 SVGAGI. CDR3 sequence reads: CASSYTGTHYEQYF. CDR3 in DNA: TGTGCCAGCAGTTACACAGGGACCCACTACGAGCAGTACTTC.

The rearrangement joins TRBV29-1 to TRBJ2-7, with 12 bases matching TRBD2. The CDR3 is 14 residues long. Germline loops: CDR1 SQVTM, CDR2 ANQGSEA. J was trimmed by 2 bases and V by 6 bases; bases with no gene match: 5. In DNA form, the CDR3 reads TGCAGCGTGATGACTAGCGGGAGAACCTACGAGCAGTACTTC. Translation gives CSVMTSGRTYEQYF.

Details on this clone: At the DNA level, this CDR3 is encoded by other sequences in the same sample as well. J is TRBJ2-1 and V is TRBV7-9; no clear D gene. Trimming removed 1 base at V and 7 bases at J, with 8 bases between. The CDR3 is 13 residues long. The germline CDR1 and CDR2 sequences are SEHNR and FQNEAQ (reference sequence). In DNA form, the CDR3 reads TGTGCCAGCAGCTTAGGTGGACCGAATGAGCAGTTCTTC. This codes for CASSLGGPNEQFF.

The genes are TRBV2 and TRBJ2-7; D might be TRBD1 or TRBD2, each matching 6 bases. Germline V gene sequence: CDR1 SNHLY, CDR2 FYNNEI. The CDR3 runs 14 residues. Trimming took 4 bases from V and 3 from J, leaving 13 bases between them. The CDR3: CASSVKQGGYEQYF. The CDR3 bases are TGTGCCAGCAGTGTTAAACAGGGAGGCTACGAGCAGTACTTC.

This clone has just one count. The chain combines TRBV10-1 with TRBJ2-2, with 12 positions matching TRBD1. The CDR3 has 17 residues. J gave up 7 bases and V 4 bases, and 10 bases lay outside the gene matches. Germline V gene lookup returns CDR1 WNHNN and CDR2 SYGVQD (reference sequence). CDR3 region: CASSASGTGGAIGELFF. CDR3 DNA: TGCGCCAGCAGTGCCTCCGGGACAGGGGGCGCGATCGGGGAGCTGTTTTTT.

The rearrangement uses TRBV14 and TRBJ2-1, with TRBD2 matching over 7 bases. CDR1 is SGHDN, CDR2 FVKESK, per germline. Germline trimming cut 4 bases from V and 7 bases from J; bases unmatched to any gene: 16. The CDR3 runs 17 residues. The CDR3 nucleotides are TGTGCCAGCAGCCCAAGATCGCCGGGAGGATTTGGGAATGAGCAGTTCTTC. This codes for CASSPRSPGGFGNEQFF.

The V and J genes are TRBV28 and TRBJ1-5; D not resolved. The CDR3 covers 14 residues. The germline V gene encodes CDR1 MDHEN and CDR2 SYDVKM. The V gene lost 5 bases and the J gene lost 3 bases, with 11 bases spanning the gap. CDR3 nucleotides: TGTGCCAGCAGTCATCGGGTTCCCAATCAGCCCCAGCATTTT. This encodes CASSHRVPNQPQHF. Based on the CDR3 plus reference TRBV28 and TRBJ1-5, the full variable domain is DVKVTQSSRYLVKRTGEKVFLECVQDMDHENMFWYRQDPGLGLRLIYFSYDVKMKEKGDIPEGYSVSREKKERFSLILESASTNQTSMYLCASSHRVPNQPQHFGDGTRLSIL.

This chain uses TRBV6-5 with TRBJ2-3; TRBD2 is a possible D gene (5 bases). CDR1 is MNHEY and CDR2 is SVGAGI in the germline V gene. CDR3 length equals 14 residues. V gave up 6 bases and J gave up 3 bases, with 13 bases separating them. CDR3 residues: CASSLTRTTDTQYF. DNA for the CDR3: TGTGCCAGCAGCCTCACTAGGACTACAGATACGCAGTATTTT.

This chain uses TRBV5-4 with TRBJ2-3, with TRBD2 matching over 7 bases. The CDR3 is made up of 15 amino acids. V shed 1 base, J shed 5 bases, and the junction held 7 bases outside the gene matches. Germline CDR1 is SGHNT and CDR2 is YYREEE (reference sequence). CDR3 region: CASSLKREERDTQYF. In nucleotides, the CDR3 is TGTGCCAGCAGCTTGAAACGGGAGGAAAGAGATACGCAGTATTTT.

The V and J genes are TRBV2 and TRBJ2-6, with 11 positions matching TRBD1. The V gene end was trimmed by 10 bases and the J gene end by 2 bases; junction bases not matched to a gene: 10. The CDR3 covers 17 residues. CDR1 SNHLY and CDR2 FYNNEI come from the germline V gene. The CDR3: CATYRGTGGTGANVLTF. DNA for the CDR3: TGTGCCACCTACCGAGGGACAGGGGGTACTGGGGCCAACGTCCTGACTTTC. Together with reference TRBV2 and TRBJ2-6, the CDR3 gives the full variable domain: EPEVTQTPSHQVTQMGQEVILRCVPISNHLYFYWYRQILGQKVEFLVSFYNNEISEKSEIFDDQFSVERPDGSNFTLKIRSTKLEDSAMYFCATYRGTGGTGANVLTFGAGSRLTVL.

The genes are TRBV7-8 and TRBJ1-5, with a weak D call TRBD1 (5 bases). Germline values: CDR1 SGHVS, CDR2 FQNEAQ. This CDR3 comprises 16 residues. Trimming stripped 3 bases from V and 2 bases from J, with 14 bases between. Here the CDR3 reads CASSFGAGFGNQPQHF. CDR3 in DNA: TGTGCCAGCAGCTTCGGCGCAGGGTTTGGCAATCAGCCCCAGCATTTT.

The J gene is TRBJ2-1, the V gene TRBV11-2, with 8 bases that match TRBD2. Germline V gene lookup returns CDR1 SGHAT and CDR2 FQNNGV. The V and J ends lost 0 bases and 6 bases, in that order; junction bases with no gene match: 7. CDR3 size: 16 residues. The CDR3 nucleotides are TGTGCCAGCAGCTTAGATACCGGGACTAGGGCCAATGAGCAGTTCTTC. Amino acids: CASSLDTGTRANEQFF.

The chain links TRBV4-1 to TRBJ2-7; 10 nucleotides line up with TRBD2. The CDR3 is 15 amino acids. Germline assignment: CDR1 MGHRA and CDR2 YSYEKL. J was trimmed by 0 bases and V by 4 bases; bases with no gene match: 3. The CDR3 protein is CASSLLAGDSYEQYF. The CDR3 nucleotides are TGCGCCAGCAGCCTTCTAGCGGGGGACTCCTACGAGCAGTACTTC.

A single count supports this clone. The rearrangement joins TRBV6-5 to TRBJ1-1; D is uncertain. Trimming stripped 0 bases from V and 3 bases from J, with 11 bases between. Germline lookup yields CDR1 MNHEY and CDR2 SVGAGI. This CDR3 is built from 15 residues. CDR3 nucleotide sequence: TGTGCCAGCAGTTACTCGGGTATCTTAGACACTGAAGCTTTCTTT. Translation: CASSYSGILDTEAFF.

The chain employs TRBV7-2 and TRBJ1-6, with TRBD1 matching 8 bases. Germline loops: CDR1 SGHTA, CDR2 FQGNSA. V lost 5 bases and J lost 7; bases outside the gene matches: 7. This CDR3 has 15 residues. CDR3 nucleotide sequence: TGTGCCAGCAGCGTTGGGACAGGAGGGAATTCACCCCTCCACTTT. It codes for CASSVGTGGNSPLHF.

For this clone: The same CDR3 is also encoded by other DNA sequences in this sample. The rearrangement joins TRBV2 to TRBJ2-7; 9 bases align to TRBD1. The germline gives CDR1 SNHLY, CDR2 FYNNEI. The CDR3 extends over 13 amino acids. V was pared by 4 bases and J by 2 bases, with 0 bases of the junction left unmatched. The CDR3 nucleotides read TGTGCCAGCAGTGGACAGGGGGCCTACGAGCAGTACTTC. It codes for CASSGQGAYEQYF.

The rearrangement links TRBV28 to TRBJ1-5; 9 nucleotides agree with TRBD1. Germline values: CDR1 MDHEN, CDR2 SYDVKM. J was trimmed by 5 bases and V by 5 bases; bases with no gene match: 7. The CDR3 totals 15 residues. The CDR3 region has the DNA TGTGCCAGCAGTGGGAGGGACAGGGTCGATCAGCCCCAGCATTTT. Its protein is CASSGRDRVDQPQHF. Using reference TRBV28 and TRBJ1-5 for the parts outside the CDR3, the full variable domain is DVKVTQSSRYLVKRTGEKVFLECVQDMDHENMFWYRQDPGLGLRLIYFSYDVKMKEKGDIPEGYSVSREKKERFSLILESASTNQTSMYLCASSGRDRVDQPQHFGDGTRLSIL.

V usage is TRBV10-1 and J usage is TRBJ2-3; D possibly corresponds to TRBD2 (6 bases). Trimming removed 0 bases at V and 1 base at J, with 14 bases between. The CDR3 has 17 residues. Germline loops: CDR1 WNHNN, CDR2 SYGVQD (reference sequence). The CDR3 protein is CASSESIGGTRTDTQYF. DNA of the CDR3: TGCGCCAGCAGTGAGTCGATTGGGGGGACCCGCACAGATACGCAGTATTTT.

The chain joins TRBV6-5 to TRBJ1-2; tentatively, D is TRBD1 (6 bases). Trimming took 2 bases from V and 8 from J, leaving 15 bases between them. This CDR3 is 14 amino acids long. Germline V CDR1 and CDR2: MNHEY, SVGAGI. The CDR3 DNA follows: TGTGCCAGCAGTTACCTCAGGGAGGGGGGAGGCTACACCTTC. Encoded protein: CASSYLREGGGYTF.

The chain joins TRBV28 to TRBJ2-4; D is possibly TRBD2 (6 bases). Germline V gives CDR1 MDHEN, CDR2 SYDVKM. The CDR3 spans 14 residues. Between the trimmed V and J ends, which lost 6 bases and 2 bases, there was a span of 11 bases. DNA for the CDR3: TGTGCCAGCAGGGAGGGTAGGTCCAAAAACATTCAGTACTTC. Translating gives CASREGRSKNIQYF.

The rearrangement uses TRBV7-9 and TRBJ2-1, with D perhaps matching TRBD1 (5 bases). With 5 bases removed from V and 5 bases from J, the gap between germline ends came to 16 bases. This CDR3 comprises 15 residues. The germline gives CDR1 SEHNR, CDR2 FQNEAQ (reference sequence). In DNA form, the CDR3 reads TGTGCCAGCAGCCCTCGTCTGCAGGGTAACAATGAGCAGTTCTTC. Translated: CASSPRLQGNNEQFF. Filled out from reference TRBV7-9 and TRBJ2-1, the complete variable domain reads DTGVSQNPRHKITKRGQNVTFRCDPISEHNRLYWYRQTLGQGPEFLTYFQNEAQLEKSRLLSDRFSAERPKGSFSTLEIQRTEQGDSAMYLCASSPRLQGNNEQFFGPGTRLTVL.

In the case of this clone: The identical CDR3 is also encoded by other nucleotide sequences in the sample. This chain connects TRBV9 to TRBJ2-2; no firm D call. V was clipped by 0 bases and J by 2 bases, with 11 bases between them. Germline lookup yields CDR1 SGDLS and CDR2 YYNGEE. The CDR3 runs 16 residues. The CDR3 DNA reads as TGTGCCAGCAGCGTAGGGGCAGGACGAAACACCGGGGAGCTGTTTTTT. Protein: CASSVGAGRNTGELFF.